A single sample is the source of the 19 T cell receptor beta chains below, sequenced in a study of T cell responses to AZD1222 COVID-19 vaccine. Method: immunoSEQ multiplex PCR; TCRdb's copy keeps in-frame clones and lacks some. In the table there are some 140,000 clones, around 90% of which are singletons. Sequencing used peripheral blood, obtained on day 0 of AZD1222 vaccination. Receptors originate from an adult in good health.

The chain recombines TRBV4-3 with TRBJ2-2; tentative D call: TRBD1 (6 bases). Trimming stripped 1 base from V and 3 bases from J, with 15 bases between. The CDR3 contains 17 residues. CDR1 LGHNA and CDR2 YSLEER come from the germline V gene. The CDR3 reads CASSQGTALLDTGELFF. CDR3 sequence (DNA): TGCGCCAGCAGCCAAGGGACAGCTCTATTGGACACCGGGGAGCTGTTTTTT.

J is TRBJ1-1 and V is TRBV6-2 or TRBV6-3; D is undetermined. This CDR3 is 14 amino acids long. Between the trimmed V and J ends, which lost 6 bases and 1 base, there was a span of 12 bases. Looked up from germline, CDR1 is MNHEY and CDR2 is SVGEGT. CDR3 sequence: CASSLTAENTEAFF. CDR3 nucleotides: TGTGCCAGCAGCCTTACCGCGGAGAACACTGAAGCTTTCTTT.

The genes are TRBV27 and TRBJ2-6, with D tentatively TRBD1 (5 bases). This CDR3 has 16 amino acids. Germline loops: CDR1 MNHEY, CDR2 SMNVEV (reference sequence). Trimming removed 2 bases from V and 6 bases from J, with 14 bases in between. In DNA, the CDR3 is TGTGCCAGCAGTTTACAGTCCAGGGTGGTGGCCAACGTCCTGACTTTC. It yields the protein CASSLQSRVVANVLTF.

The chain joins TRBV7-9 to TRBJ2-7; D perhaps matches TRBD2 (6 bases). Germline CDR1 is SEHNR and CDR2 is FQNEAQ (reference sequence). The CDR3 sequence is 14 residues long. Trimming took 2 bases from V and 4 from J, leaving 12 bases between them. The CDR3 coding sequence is TGTGCCAGCAGCTTACCGGGACTGAGTTACGAGCAGTACTTC. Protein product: CASSLPGLSYEQYF.

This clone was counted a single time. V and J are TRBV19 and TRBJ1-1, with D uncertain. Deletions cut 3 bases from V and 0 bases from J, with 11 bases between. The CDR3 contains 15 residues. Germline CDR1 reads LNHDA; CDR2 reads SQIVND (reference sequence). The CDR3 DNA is TGTGCCAGTAGTATGAATTGGGGTATGAACACTGAAGCTTTCTTT. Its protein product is CASSMNWGMNTEAFF.

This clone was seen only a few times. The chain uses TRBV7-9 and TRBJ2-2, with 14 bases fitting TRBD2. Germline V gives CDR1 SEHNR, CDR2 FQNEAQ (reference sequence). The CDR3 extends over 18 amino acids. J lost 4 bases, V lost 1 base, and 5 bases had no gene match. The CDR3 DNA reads TGTGCCAGCAGCTTAGTTGTCGGACTAGCGGGGGGCACCGGGGAGCTGTTTTTT. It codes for CASSLVVGLAGGTGELFF.

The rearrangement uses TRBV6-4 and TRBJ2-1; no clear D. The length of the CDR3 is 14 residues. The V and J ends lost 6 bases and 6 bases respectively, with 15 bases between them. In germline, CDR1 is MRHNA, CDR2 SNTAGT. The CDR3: CASSQDPLGNEQFF. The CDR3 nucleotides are TGTGCCAGCAGCCAGGACCCCCTCGGCAATGAGCAGTTCTTC.

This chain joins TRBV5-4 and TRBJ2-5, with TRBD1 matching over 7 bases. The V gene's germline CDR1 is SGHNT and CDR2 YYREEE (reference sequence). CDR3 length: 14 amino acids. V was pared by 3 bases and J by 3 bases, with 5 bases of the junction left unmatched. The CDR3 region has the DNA TGTGCCAGCAGCTCAGGAGGACAGGAAGAGACCCAGTACTTC. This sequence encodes CASSSGGQEETQYF.

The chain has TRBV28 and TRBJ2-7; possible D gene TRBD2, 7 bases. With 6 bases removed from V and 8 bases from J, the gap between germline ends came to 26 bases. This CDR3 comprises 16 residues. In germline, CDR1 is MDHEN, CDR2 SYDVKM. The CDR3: CASSAGGGGYPPQQYF. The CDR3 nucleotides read TGTGCCAGCAGCGCTGGGGGGGGCGGCTACCCACCTCAGCAGTACTTC.

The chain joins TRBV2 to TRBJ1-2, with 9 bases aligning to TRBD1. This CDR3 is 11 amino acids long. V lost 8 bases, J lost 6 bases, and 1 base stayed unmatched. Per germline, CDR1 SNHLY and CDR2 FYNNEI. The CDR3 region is CASGQGNGYTF. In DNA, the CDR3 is TGTGCCAGCGGACAGGGGAATGGCTACACCTTC.

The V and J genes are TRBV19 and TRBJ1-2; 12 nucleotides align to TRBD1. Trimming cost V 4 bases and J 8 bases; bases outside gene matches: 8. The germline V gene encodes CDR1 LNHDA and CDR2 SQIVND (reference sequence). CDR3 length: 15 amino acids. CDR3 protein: CASSTGTGGAEGYTF. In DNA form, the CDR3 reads TGTGCCAGTAGTACCGGGACAGGGGGCGCGGAGGGCTACACCTTC. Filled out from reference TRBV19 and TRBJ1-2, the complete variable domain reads DGGITQSPKYLFRKEGQNVTLSCEQNLNHDAMYWYRQDPGQGLRLIYYSQIVNDFQKGDIAEGYSVSREKKESFPLTVTSAQKNPTAFYLCASSTGTGGAEGYTFGSGTRLTVV.

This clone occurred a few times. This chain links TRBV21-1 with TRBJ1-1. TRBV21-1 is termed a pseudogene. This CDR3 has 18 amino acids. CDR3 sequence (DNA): TGTGCCAGCAGCAAAGGGGGAAAAAAGGACCTGAGGGACACTGAAGCTTTCTTT. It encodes CASSKGGKKDLRDTEAFF.

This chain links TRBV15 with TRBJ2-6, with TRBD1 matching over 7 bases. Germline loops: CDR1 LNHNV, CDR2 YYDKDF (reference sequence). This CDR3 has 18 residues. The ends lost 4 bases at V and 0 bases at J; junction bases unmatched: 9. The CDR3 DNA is TGTGCCACCAGCACCCTTAGGGACAGCAGCTCTGGGGCCAACGTCCTGACTTTC. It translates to CATSTLRDSSSGANVLTF.

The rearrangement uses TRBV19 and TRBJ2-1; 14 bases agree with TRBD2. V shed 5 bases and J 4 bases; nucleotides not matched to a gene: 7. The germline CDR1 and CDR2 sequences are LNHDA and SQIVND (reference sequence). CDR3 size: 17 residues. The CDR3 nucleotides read TGTGCCAGTAGTCCTCGGACTAGCGGGAGGCAATACAATGAGCAGTTCTTC. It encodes CASSPRTSGRQYNEQFF.

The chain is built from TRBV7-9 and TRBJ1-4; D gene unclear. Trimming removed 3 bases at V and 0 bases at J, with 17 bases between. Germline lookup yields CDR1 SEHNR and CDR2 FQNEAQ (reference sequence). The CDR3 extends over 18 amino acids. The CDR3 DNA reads TGTGCCAGCAGCTTGGGCTTGACTGGGTCCTCAACTAATGAAAAACTGTTTTTT. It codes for CASSLGLTGSSTNEKLFF.

CDR3 region: CASSVGQGNEQYF. The CDR3 nucleotides read TGTGCCAGCAGCGTAGGACAGGGGAACGAGCAGTACTTC. This sequence joins TRBV7-2 and TRBJ2-7; 9 nucleotides match TRBD1. This CDR3 spans 13 amino acids. V trimming: 5 bases; J trimming: 5 bases; junction bases outside the gene matches: 4. From germline, CDR1 is SGHTA and CDR2 FQGNSA. The full variable domain, its missing parts supplied by reference TRBV7-2 and TRBJ2-7, is GAGVSQSPSNKVTEKGKDVELRCDPISGHTALYWYRQSLGQGLEFLIYFQGNSAPDKSGLPSDRFSAERTGGSVSTLTIQRTQQEDSAVYLCASSVGQGNEQYFGPGTRLTVT.

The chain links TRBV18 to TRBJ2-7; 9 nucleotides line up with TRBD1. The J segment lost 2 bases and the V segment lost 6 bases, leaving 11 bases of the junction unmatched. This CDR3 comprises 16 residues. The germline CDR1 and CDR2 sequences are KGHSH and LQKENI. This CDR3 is CASSPALRTGAYEQYF. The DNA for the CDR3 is TGTGCCAGCTCGCCAGCGCTGAGGACAGGGGCCTACGAGCAGTACTTC.

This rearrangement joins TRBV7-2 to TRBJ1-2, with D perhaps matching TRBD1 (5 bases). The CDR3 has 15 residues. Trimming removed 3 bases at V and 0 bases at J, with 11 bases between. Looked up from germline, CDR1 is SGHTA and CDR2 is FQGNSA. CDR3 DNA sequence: TGTGCCAGCAGCTTTATGCGGGGGGCTAACTATGGCTACACCTTC. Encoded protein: CASSFMRGANYGYTF.

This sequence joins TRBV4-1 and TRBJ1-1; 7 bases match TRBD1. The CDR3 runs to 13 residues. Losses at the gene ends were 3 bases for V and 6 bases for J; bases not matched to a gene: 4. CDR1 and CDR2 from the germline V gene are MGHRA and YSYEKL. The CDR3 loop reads CASSHYGQAEAFF. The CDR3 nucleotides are TGCGCCAGCAGCCACTACGGACAGGCTGAAGCTTTCTTT.